Below, 32 T cell receptor beta chains from the same sample are listed, as sequenced in a study of identical twins. TCRdb re-called the 5' RACE reads through MiXCR, storing one row per CDR3 protein. The sample holds 500,000 to 600,000 distinct CDR3 sequences, roughly 21% seen once. These data were also filed under a second study, of T cells expressing NK-cell markers.

The sequenced material came from CD4+ T cells sorted from blood. The receptors originated from a woman aged 18 to 35 in good health.

V and J are TRBV7-8 and TRBJ2-5; 8 bases are a match to TRBD1. V trimming: 6 bases; J trimming: 2 bases; junction bases outside the gene matches: 2. The CDR3 sequence is 13 residues long. Germline V lookup: CDR1 SGHVS, CDR2 FQNEAQ. In DNA form, the CDR3 reads TGTGCCAGCAGGGGACAGGTTCAAGAGACCCAGTACTTC. Protein product: CASRGQVQETQYF. Drawing the rest from reference TRBV7-8 and TRBJ2-5, the complete variable domain is GAGVSQSPRYKVAKRGQDVALRCDPISGHVSLFWYQQALGQGPEFLTYFQNEAQLDKSGLPSDRFFAERPEGSVSTLKIQRTQQEDSAVYLCASRGQVQETQYFGPGTRLLVL.

This clonotype was detected only a few times. The gene calls are TRBV10-3 and TRBJ2-7; D is ambiguous. Germline V gene data show CDR1 as ENHRY and CDR2 as SYGVKD. V shed 3 bases and J shed 0 bases, with 6 bases lying between them. The CDR3 is 13 residues long. Here the CDR3 DNA reads TGTGCCATCAGTGAACACGACTCCTACGAGCAGTACTTC. Encoded protein: CAISEHDSYEQYF.

This clonotype turned up a few times. This sequence joins TRBV5-6 and TRBJ1-6, with TRBD1 identical over 8 bases. The CDR3 extends over 15 amino acids. Germline lookup yields CDR1 SGHDT and CDR2 YYEEEE. V shed 3 bases and J 9 bases; nucleotides not matched to a gene: 8. The CDR3 here is CASSYVDRESSPLHF. Written as DNA, the CDR3 is TGTGCCAGCAGCTACGTGGACAGGGAGAGTTCACCCCTCCACTTT.

This clonotype was recorded many times. CDR3 sequence: CASSLNGETQYF. Written as DNA, the CDR3 is TGTGCCAGCAGCTTAAACGGAGAGACCCAGTACTTC. The gene calls are TRBV7-2 and TRBJ2-5; unclear D gene. The V end was cut by 2 bases, the J end by 4 bases, with 5 bases between. CDR1 and CDR2 from the germline V gene are SGHTA and FQGNSA. The CDR3 totals 12 residues.

This clonotype was found a few times. V is TRBV12-3 or TRBV12-4 and J is TRBJ2-1, with 7 bases fitting TRBD1. The V gene end was trimmed by 6 bases and the J gene end by 8 bases; junction bases not matched to a gene: 7. The CDR3 runs 13 residues. The CDR3 DNA follows: TGTGCCAGCAGGTTGACAGGGTCGGATGAGCAGTTCTTC. Protein: CASRLTGSDEQFF.

This clonotype was observed a handful of times. The chain links TRBV20-1 to TRBJ2-5; D remains ambiguous. This CDR3 has 14 residues. Germline V lookup: CDR1 DFQATT, CDR2 SNEGSKA (reference sequence). V was shortened by 5 bases and J by 0 bases, with 13 bases between the two germline ends. CDR3 region: CSAFSHLDQETQYF. In DNA form, the CDR3 reads TGCAGTGCTTTCTCCCATTTGGACCAAGAGACCCAGTACTTC.

The genes are TRBV4-3 and TRBJ2-3; TRBD2 matches 12 bases. The CDR3 is 15 residues long. The germline CDR1 and CDR2 sequences are LGHNA and YSLEER. Trimming cost V 4 bases and J 4 bases; bases outside gene matches: 3. The CDR3 DNA reads as TGCGCCAGCAGCCCTGCTAGCGGGAGGGCAGATACGCAGTATTTT. It translates to CASSPASGRADTQYF.

This sequence joins TRBV3-1 and TRBJ2-5, with TRBD2 as a possible D gene (5 bases). V gave up 4 bases and J gave up 6 bases, with 9 bases separating them. Germline V gives CDR1 LGHDT, CDR2 YNNKEL (reference sequence). The CDR3 has 12 residues. CDR3 nucleotide sequence: TGTGCCAGCAGCCTCTGGGAGAAGACCCAGTACTTC. It yields the protein CASSLWEKTQYF.

A few counts support this clonotype. CDR3 DNA sequence: TGTGCCATCAGAGATTATCCAGGGTCGACGCAAAATAACTATGGCTACACCTTC. Translating it yields CAIRDYPGSTQNNYGYTF. This chain links TRBV10-3 with TRBJ1-2, with D possibly TRBD1 on 5 matching bases. Trimming removed 6 bases from V and 1 base from J, with 24 bases in between. This CDR3 comprises 18 residues. Germline loops: CDR1 ENHRY, CDR2 SYGVKD.

The gene calls are TRBV4-3 and TRBJ2-5; D remains unclear. Trimming cost V 3 bases and J 3 bases, with 14 bases left between them. The germline gives CDR1 LGHNA, CDR2 YSLEER. The CDR3 runs to 15 residues. The CDR3 DNA is TGCGCCAGCAGCCAGGATTTCGGGCTCAAAGAGACCCAGTACTTC. Its translation is CASSQDFGLKETQYF.

The chain is built from TRBV5-1 and TRBJ1-5; D call uncertain. The CDR3 consists of 15 residues. V was trimmed by 4 bases and J by 2 bases, leaving 13 bases between them. CDR1 is SGHRS, CDR2 YFSETQ, per germline. The CDR3 nucleotides read TGCGCCAGCAGCCCAGATGGCAGCGGCAATCAGCCCCAGCATTTT. This sequence encodes CASSPDGSGNQPQHF.

V gene TRBV5-8 combines with J gene TRBJ2-7; D is perhaps TRBD2 (6 bases). CDR1 and CDR2 (germline): SGHTS, YDEGEE. V was cut by 6 bases and J by 5 bases, with 18 bases left in between. This CDR3 is built from 14 residues. The CDR3 DNA sequence: TGTGCCAGCACCCCGACCTGGGGAGGAGACGAGCAGTACTTC. It encodes CASTPTWGGDEQYF.

The chain has TRBV20-1 and TRBJ2-7, with D perhaps TRBD2 (6 bases). Per the germline V gene, CDR1 is DFQATT and CDR2 is SNEGSKA (reference sequence). V lost 3 bases and J lost 4, with 16 bases in between. The CDR3 spans 14 residues. The CDR3 spells CSASTGLDLYEQYF. The CDR3 nucleotides read TGCAGTGCTAGTACGGGACTCGACCTTTACGAGCAGTACTTC.

This clonotype occurred a few times. The chain carries TRBV20-1 and TRBJ1-5; D is uncertain. V was clipped by 3 bases and J by 0 bases, with 9 bases between them. CDR1 DFQATT and CDR2 SNEGSKA come from the germline V gene (reference sequence). The CDR3 extends over 14 amino acids. The CDR3 DNA follows: TGCAGTGCTAGCACAGCGTATAGCAATCAGCCCCAGCATTTT. This gives the protein CSASTAYSNQPQHF.

V and J are TRBV25-1 and TRBJ2-7; D is unclear. The CDR3 has 13 amino acids. The germline V gene has CDR1 MGHDK and CDR2 SYGVNS. V lost 1 base and J 3 bases, leaving 7 bases between the germline ends. This CDR3 reads CASSESANYEQYF. CDR3 DNA: TGTGCCAGCAGTGAATCAGCCAACTACGAGCAGTACTTC.

In regard to this clonotype: Sequence at one end of the junction differs from germline and may be a read error. The J gene is TRBJ1-3, the V gene TRBV6-1, with D unclear. The CDR3 length is 14 residues. Germline V lookup: CDR1 MNHNS, CDR2 SASEGT. The CDR3 DNA is TGTGCCAGCAGTAAACGGAGCTCTGGAAACACCACATATTTT. Residues: CASSKRSSGNTTYF.

The rearrangement joins TRBV5-1 to TRBJ1-1; D not certain. With 3 bases removed from V and 2 bases from J, the gap between germline ends came to 11 bases. The germline gives CDR1 SGHRS, CDR2 YFSETQ. This CDR3 has 14 residues. In DNA, the CDR3 is TGCGCCAGCAGCTCCCTCCTATCCAACACTGAAGCTTTCTTT. It specifies CASSSLLSNTEAFF.

In this sample, this clonotype turned up many times. This chain uses TRBV9 with TRBJ2-1; 12 bases match TRBD2. V lost 4 bases, J lost 4 bases, and 3 bases stayed unmatched. The length of the CDR3 is 15 residues. Looked up from germline, CDR1 is SGDLS and CDR2 is YYNGEE. The CDR3 bases are TGTGCCAGCAGCAGTACTAGCGGGGGGTACAATGAGCAGTTCTTC. Translated, it gives CASSSTSGGYNEQFF.

This clonotype was found a few times. This chain connects TRBV5-1 to TRBJ2-1, with 15 positions matching TRBD2. Germline V gene data show CDR1 as SGHRS and CDR2 as YFSETQ. The CDR3 covers 19 residues. The J segment lost 0 bases and the V segment lost 3 bases, leaving 7 bases of the junction unmatched. CDR3 sequence reads: CASSSQGLAGGTSYNEQFF. For the CDR3, the DNA is TGCGCCAGCAGCTCGCAGGGACTAGCGGGGGGAACCTCCTACAATGAGCAGTTCTTC.

This clonotype occurred once. V is TRBV7-8 and J is TRBJ2-7; D unclear. The CDR3 is 13 residues long. From germline, CDR1 is SGHVS and CDR2 FQNEAQ. V was pared by 2 bases and J by 2 bases, with 7 bases between. The CDR3 coding sequence is TGTGCCAGCAGCTTAATAGGTACCTACGAGCAGTACTTC. This gives the protein CASSLIGTYEQYF.

This clonotype has just one count. This chain connects TRBV5-1 to TRBJ1-4; D not certain. Trimming removed 0 bases at V and 6 bases at J, with 9 bases between. The CDR3 sequence is 14 residues long. CDR1 SGHRS and CDR2 YFSETQ come from the germline V gene. The DNA of the CDR3 is TGCGCCAGCAGCTTGGTGCCAGAAGATGAAAAACTGTTTTTT. Translation: CASSLVPEDEKLFF. Using reference TRBV5-1 and TRBJ1-4 for the parts outside the CDR3, the full variable domain is KAGVTQTPRYLIKTRGQQVTLSCSPISGHRSVSWYQQTPGQGLQFLFEYFSETQRNKGNFPGRFSGRQFSNSRSEMNVSTLELGDSALYLCASSLVPEDEKLFFGSGTQLSVL.

This clonotype came up a few times. The rearrangement links TRBV15 to TRBJ2-5; D possibly corresponds to TRBD2 (6 bases). V was shortened by 0 bases and J by 2 bases, with 10 bases between the two germline ends. Germline lookup yields CDR1 LNHNV and CDR2 YYDKDF (reference sequence). The CDR3 has 15 residues. For the CDR3, the DNA is TGTGCCACCAGCAGAGATGGAGGGACTCAAGAGACCCAGTACTTC. Its protein is CATSRDGGTQETQYF.

The gene calls are TRBV20-1 and TRBJ1-2; D is uncertain. Germline loops: CDR1 DFQATT, CDR2 SNEGSKA (reference sequence). The V gene lost 0 bases and the J gene lost 5 bases, with 19 bases spanning the gap. This CDR3 contains 16 residues. The CDR3 bases are TGCAGTGCTAGAGAATCTCTGACACTCCACCGATATGGCTACACCTTC. Its translation is CSARESLTLHRYGYTF.

This clonotype was picked up a small number of times. This chain joins TRBV29-1 and TRBJ2-1, with a tentative D call TRBD1 (6 bases). This CDR3 is 13 amino acids long. Germline CDR1 SQVTM, CDR2 ANQGSEA. V gave up 5 bases and J gave up 4 bases, with 12 bases separating them. CDR3 protein: CSVRRQEYNEQFF. For the CDR3, the DNA is TGCAGCGTTAGGCGACAGGAGTACAATGAGCAGTTCTTC.

This clonotype was seen more than once but under ten times. J is TRBJ2-7 and V is TRBV7-9; D unclear. The CDR3 length is 15 residues. The germline CDR1 and CDR2 sequences are SEHNR and FQNEAQ (reference sequence). With 5 bases removed from V and 1 base from J, the gap between germline ends came to 15 bases. The CDR3, as DNA: TGTGCCAGCAGCCTCAACGGGCAGACATCCTACGAGCAGTACTTC. Protein: CASSLNGQTSYEQYF.

This chain connects TRBV30 to TRBJ1-4; D is possibly TRBD1 (6 bases). The CDR3 spans 18 residues. CDR1 and CDR2 from the germline V gene are GTSNPN and SVGIG (reference sequence). V lost 0 bases, J lost 2 bases, and 19 bases lay in between. In DNA form, the CDR3 reads TGTGCCTGGAGTGTACGTTTGAAAAGGGGGACGACTAATGAAAAACTGTTTTTT. Residues: CAWSVRLKRGTTNEKLFF.

The rearrangement uses TRBV6-2 or TRBV6-3 and TRBJ2-1; 7 nucleotides match TRBD2. This CDR3 is built from 17 residues. Germline CDR1 and CDR2: MNHEY and SVGEGT. Unmatched junction bases numbered 15, after V lost 7 bases and J lost 3 bases. The CDR3 here is CASIPRLGGSNYNEQFF. As DNA, the CDR3 is TGTGCCAGCATCCCTAGGCTTGGCGGGAGTAACTACAATGAGCAGTTCTTC.

The chain employs TRBV5-4 and TRBJ2-1, with a possible D match to TRBD2 (6 bases). In germline, CDR1 is SGHNT, CDR2 YYREEE (reference sequence). V gave up 0 bases and J gave up 9 bases, with 22 bases separating them. The CDR3 contains 17 residues. CDR3 residues: CASSLADYPAGTREQFF. The CDR3 nucleotides are TGTGCCAGCAGCTTGGCGGACTACCCGGCGGGTACGCGTGAGCAGTTCTTC.

This clonotype appeared once. The rearrangement joins TRBV7-2 to TRBJ2-4, with TRBD2 identical over 9 bases. Germline V gene sequence: CDR1 SGHTA, CDR2 FQGNSA. This CDR3 contains 15 residues. Trimming cost V 0 bases and J 10 bases; bases outside gene matches: 7. The CDR3 is CASSLALSGSGIQYF. In nucleotides, the CDR3 is TGTGCCAGCAGCTTAGCGCTTAGCGGGAGCGGGATTCAGTACTTC.

This clonotype was observed a few times. V usage is TRBV19 and J usage is TRBJ1-4; no definite D call. Deletions cut 2 bases from V and 2 bases from J, with 9 bases between. CDR1 and CDR2 from the germline V gene are LNHDA and SQIVND (reference sequence). The CDR3 covers 15 residues. The CDR3 DNA sequence: TGTGCCAGTAGTATAATCGGTTCGACTAATGAAAAACTGTTTTTT. This sequence encodes CASSIIGSTNEKLFF. Variable domain in full (rest from reference TRBV19 and TRBJ1-4): DGGITQSPKYLFRKEGQNVTLSCEQNLNHDAMYWYRQDPGQGLRLIYYSQIVNDFQKGDIAEGYSVSREKKESFPLTVTSAQKNPTAFYLCASSIIGSTNEKLFFGSGTQLSVL.

The rearrangement links TRBV12-3 or TRBV12-4 to TRBJ1-1; the D is unclear. The CDR3 runs to 13 residues. Between the trimmed V and J ends, which lost 5 bases and 0 bases, there was a span of 7 bases. The CDR3 is CASSKRLNTEAFF. CDR3 DNA sequence: TGTGCCAGCAGTAAGCGGCTGAACACTGAAGCTTTCTTT.

Points on this clonotype: A read error is likely, as this CDR3 ends without the conserved phenylalanine or tryptophan. This chain joins TRBV10-3 and TRBJ2-7; 7 positions match TRBD1. The CDR3 spans 14 residues. The germline CDR1 and CDR2 sequences are ENHRY and SYGVKD. The V segment lost 10 bases and the J segment 4 bases; nucleotides outside the gene matches: 13. CDR3 DNA sequence: TGTGCCAGCCTCGAGGGGGCACCGTATTACGAGCAGTACTCC. Its translation: CASLEGAPYYEQYS.